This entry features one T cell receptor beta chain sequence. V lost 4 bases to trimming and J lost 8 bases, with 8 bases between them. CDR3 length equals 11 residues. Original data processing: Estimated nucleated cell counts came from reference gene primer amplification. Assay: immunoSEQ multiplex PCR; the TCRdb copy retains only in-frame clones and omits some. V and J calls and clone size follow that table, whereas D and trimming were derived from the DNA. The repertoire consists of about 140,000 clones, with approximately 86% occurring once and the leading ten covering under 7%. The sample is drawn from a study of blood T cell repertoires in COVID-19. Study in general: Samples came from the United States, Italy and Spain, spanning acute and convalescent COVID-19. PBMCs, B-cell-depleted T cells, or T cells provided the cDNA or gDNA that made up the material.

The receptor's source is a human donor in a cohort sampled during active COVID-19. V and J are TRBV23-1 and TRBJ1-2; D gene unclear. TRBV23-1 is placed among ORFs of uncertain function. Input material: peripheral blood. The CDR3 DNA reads TGCGCCAGCAGTCTGGGGAGAGGCTACACCTTC. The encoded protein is CASSLGRGYTF.